The following is a T cell receptor beta chain sequence with its context. The germline gives CDR1 LNHDA, CDR2 SQIVND (reference sequence). The J segment lost 5 bases and the V segment lost 1 base, leaving 6 bases of the junction unmatched. The CDR3 has 16 amino acids. Some clones are missing from TCRdb's copy, which holds only in-frame ones; the method was immunoSEQ multiplex PCR. The sample yields tens of thousands of clones, around 85% seen once. This sample is part of a study of T cell responses to AZD1222 COVID-19 vaccine. This chain connects TRBV19 to TRBJ2-2, with TRBD2 identical over 8 bases. This clonotype was obtained from an adult who received the AZD1222 COVID-19 vaccine. The sample here was peripheral blood, taken 28 days after the second AZD1222 dose. CDR3 DNA sequence: TGTGCCAGTAGTATAGTCGGCGGGGGGCGAACCGGGGAGCTGTTTTTT. Translated: CASSIVGGGRTGELFF.